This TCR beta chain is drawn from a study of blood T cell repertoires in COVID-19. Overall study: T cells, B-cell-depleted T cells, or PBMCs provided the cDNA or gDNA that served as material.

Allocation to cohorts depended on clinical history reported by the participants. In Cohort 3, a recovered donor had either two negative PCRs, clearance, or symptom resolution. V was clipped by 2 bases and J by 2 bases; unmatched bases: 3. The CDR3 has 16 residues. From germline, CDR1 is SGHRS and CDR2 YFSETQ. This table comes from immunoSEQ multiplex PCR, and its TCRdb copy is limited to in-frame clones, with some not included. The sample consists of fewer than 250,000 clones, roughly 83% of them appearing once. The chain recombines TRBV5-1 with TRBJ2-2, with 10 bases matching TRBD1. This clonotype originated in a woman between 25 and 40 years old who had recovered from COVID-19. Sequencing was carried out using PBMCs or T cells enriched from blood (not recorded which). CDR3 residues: CASSLGTGVNTGELFF. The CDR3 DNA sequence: TGCGCCAGCAGCTTAGGGACAGGGGTCAACACCGGGGAGCTGTTTTTT.